This T cell receptor (beta chain) stems from a study of OX40 agonist ivuxolimab in advanced cancers. The wider study: Every patient in dose escalation had hepatocellular carcinoma, melanoma, renal cell or head and neck cancer. Averaging 60 years in age, with a range of roughly 23 to 80, the cohort was about 86% male.

CDR3 length: 15 residues. Trimming removed 5 bases from V and 4 bases from J; junction bases left unmatched: 8. Germline CDR1 and CDR2: LNHDA and SQIVND (reference sequence). Data came from immunoSEQ multiplex PCR; TCRdb stores just in-frame clones and leaves some out. The table records approximately 60,000 clones, over 80% of them present only once. The study sampled blood at baseline, cycle 4 day 1, and cycle 7 day 1. The chain is built from TRBV19 and TRBJ1-2; 9 bases map to TRBD1. The clonotype originates from an adult with an advanced solid tumor such as melanoma, head and neck, liver or kidney cancer. Sequencing used CD4+ or CD8+ T cells sorted from blood, obtained in a trial of the OX40 agonist ivuxolimab. In DNA form, the CDR3 reads TGTGCCAGTAGTGCTACAGGGGGCTTCTCCTATGGCTACACCTTC. Its translation: CASSATGGFSYGYTF.